The next 26 T cell receptor beta chains were all read from a single sample in a study of blood T cell repertoires in COVID-19. The assay was immunoSEQ multiplex PCR, and TCRdb's table has in-frame clones only and misses some. This sample carries 120,000 to 150,000 clones, roughly four fifths of them seen once, and the ten largest clones take about 7%. Sequenced input: peripheral blood. The origin of the receptors is a human donor in a cohort sampled during active COVID-19.

This clone came up many times. This chain connects TRBV5-1 to TRBJ2-2; 7 nucleotides align to TRBD2. Germline V gene sequence: CDR1 SGHRS, CDR2 YFSETQ. The trim removed 1 base at V and 4 bases at J, leaving 7 bases unmatched. The CDR3 runs 16 residues. In DNA, the CDR3 is TGCGCCAGCAGCTTGTCCGGTGCGGGGGTCACCGGGGAGCTGTTTTTT. This translates into CASSLSGAGVTGELFF.

The sample holds a few counts of this clone. This chain joins TRBV2 and TRBJ1-4; TRBD1 might be the D (6 bases). With 4 bases removed from V and 4 bases from J, the gap between germline ends came to 10 bases. The CDR3 totals 14 residues. Germline V gives CDR1 SNHLY, CDR2 FYNNEI. CDR3 DNA sequence: TGTGCCAGCAGTGCACAGGGATTTAATGAAAAACTGTTTTTT. Protein product: CASSAQGFNEKLFF.

This chain links TRBV7-8 with TRBJ2-7; TRBD1 agrees at 7 bases. The V gene's germline CDR1 is SGHVS and CDR2 FQNEAQ. The CDR3 loop spans 17 amino acids. The V segment lost 2 bases and the J segment 2 bases; nucleotides outside the gene matches: 12. This CDR3 reads CASSLFGSGQTPYEQYF. The CDR3 DNA follows: TGTGCCAGCAGCTTATTCGGGTCGGGACAGACGCCCTACGAGCAGTACTTC. Based on the CDR3 plus reference TRBV7-8 and TRBJ2-7, the full variable domain is GAGVSQSPRYKVAKRGQDVALRCDPISGHVSLFWYQQALGQGPEFLTYFQNEAQLDKSGLPSDRFFAERPEGSVSTLKIQRTQQEDSAVYLCASSLFGSGQTPYEQYFGPGTRLTVT.

The chain joins TRBV5-1 to TRBJ1-2, with TRBD1 identical over 7 bases. Germline CDR1 SGHRS, CDR2 YFSETQ. The CDR3 is made up of 16 amino acids. The trim removed 0 bases at V and 4 bases at J, leaving 9 bases unmatched. In nucleotides, the CDR3 is TGCGCCAGCAGCTTGGAAGGGGGCGGGTACGGCTATGGCTACACCTTC. Translation gives CASSLEGGGYGYGYTF.

The table lists this clone with a count of one. The V and J genes are TRBV7-9 and TRBJ2-2; 7 bases are a match to TRBD1. The CDR3 has 16 amino acids. Germline CDR1 reads SEHNR; CDR2 reads FQNEAQ (reference sequence). Unmatched junction bases numbered 4, after V lost 1 base and J lost 2 bases. CDR3 nucleotide sequence: TGTGCCAGCAGCTTAGGAGGACAGGCCAACACCGGGGAGCTGTTTTTT. It translates to CASSLGGQANTGELFF.

The chain uses TRBV5-6 and TRBJ1-1; 8 positions agree with TRBD1. The CDR3 is made up of 16 amino acids. V gave up 6 bases and J gave up 2 bases; unmatched junction bases: 12. Germline CDR1 and CDR2: SGHDT and YYEEEE. CDR3 loop: CASNRPGQGGNTEAFF. Here the CDR3 DNA reads TGTGCCAGCAACAGACCTGGACAGGGAGGCAACACTGAAGCTTTCTTT.

The chain combines TRBV6-2 or TRBV6-3 with TRBJ2-6; tentatively, D is TRBD1 (5 bases). Germline assignment: CDR1 MNHEY and CDR2 SVGEGT. This CDR3 has 15 amino acids. V gave up 5 bases and J gave up 2 bases, with 10 bases separating them. The CDR3 DNA reads TGTGCCAGCAGTGAGGCAGGGACTGGGGCCAACGTCCTGACTTTC. Residues: CASSEAGTGANVLTF.

The chain has TRBV18 and TRBJ1-5; 8 nucleotides agree with TRBD1. The CDR3 runs 18 residues. V lost 2 bases and J lost 0; bases outside the gene matches: 9. CDR1 KGHSH and CDR2 LQKENI come from the germline V gene. In nucleotides, the CDR3 is TGTGCCAGCTCACCATTCGCAGGGGGCGGCCTTAGCAATCAGCCCCAGCATTTT. It is translated as CASSPFAGGGLSNQPQHF.

This rearrangement joins TRBV5-1 to TRBJ2-1; D is unclear. The ends were cut back, 3 bases at V and 7 bases at J, with 11 bases in the middle. The length of the CDR3 is 13 residues. The V gene's germline CDR1 is SGHRS and CDR2 YFSETQ. CDR3 coding DNA: TGCGCCAGCAGCTACTCTGAGTTGAATGAGCAGTTCTTC. Protein sequence: CASSYSELNEQFF.

V is TRBV11-2 and J is TRBJ1-1, with 7 nucleotides matching TRBD1. The J segment lost 0 bases and the V segment lost 5 bases, leaving 9 bases of the junction unmatched. Germline loops: CDR1 SGHAT, CDR2 FQNNGV. The CDR3 extends over 16 amino acids. The CDR3 DNA reads TGTGCCAGCAGCCCTCCGACAGGGCTTTTGAACACTGAAGCTTTCTTT. Translating gives CASSPPTGLLNTEAFF. Full variable domain (remainder filled in from reference TRBV11-2 and TRBJ1-1): EAGVAQSPRYKIIEKRQSVAFWCNPISGHATLYWYQQILGQGPKLLIQFQNNGVVDDSQLPKDRFSAERLKGVDSTLKIQPAKLEDSAVYLCASSPPTGLLNTEAFFGQGTRLTVV.

The V gene is TRBV7-3, the J gene TRBJ1-3, with D perhaps matching TRBD1 (5 bases). Germline-derived CDR1 and CDR2 are SGHTA and FQGTGA. The CDR3 has 15 residues. Trimming shortened V by 2 bases and J by 3 bases, and 11 bases separated the two germline ends. CDR3 amino acids: CASSLQGAHGNTIYF. The CDR3, as DNA: TGTGCCAGCAGCTTACAAGGGGCCCATGGAAACACCATATATTTT.

This chain connects TRBV30 to TRBJ1-1; D is perhaps TRBD1 (6 bases). The CDR3 runs 13 residues. The germline CDR1 and CDR2 sequences are GTSNPN and SVGIG (reference sequence). V gave up 0 bases and J gave up 4 bases, with 9 bases separating them. CDR3 loop: CAWSVGGGTEAFF. CDR3 nucleotides: TGTGCCTGGAGTGTAGGGGGGGGCACTGAAGCTTTCTTT.

This clone was seen just once. The genes are TRBV9 and TRBJ1-4, with 7 bases fitting TRBD1. V trimming: 0 bases; J trimming: 8 bases; junction bases outside the gene matches: 10. CDR3 length: 16 residues. CDR1 SGDLS and CDR2 YYNGEE come from the germline V gene. The CDR3, as DNA: TGTGCCAGCAGCGTAGAGCAAGGGACAGATGGGGAAAAACTGTTTTTT. This translates into CASSVEQGTDGEKLFF.

This clone came up once. The chain joins TRBV18 to TRBJ2-1; D is perhaps TRBD2 (7 bases). Germline V gives CDR1 KGHSH, CDR2 LQKENI. The CDR3 sequence is 15 residues long. Trimming stripped 3 bases from V and 5 bases from J, with 14 bases between. The CDR3 is CASSPERGGDNEQFF. DNA of the CDR3: TGTGCCAGCTCACCTGAGAGGGGGGGCGACAATGAGCAGTTCTTC.

The genes are TRBV4-1 and TRBJ2-5; tentative D call: TRBD2 (6 bases). Germline V gives CDR1 MGHRA, CDR2 YSYEKL. The V gene lost 1 base and the J gene lost 5 bases, with 8 bases spanning the gap. The CDR3 totals 13 residues. For the CDR3, the DNA is TGCGCCAGCAGCCAAGGGGGAGGTGAGACCCAGTACTTC. This gives the protein CASSQGGGETQYF.

The chain has TRBV30 and TRBJ1-1; TRBD1 is a possible D gene (6 bases). Germline CDR1 is GTSNPN and CDR2 is SVGIG (reference sequence). This CDR3 has 13 residues. V was trimmed by 3 bases and J by 1 base, leaving 9 bases between them. CDR3 region: CAWRQGGNTEAFF. Here the CDR3 DNA reads TGTGCCTGGAGACAGGGCGGGAACACTGAAGCTTTCTTT.

The J gene is TRBJ2-1, the V gene TRBV4-3; D uncertain. CDR1 is LGHNA, CDR2 YSLEER, per germline. The ends were cut back, 0 bases at V and 10 bases at J, with 7 bases in the middle. CDR3 length: 12 amino acids. CDR3 in amino acids: CASSQDRREQFF. In DNA, the CDR3 is TGCGCCAGCAGCCAAGATAGGCGGGAGCAGTTCTTC.

This clone has just a few counts. The CDR3 loop is CASSLTVGTEAFF. The CDR3 DNA reads TGTGCCAGCAGCCTTACGGTCGGCACTGAAGCTTTCTTT. V is TRBV5-8 and J is TRBJ1-1; D gene uncertain. The germline V gene has CDR1 SGHTS and CDR2 YDEGEE. The CDR3 covers 13 residues. V gave up 4 bases and J gave up 4 bases, with 11 bases separating them.

The chain links TRBV19 to TRBJ2-5; 9 bases line up with TRBD1. V was pared by 6 bases and J by 4 bases, with 6 bases of the junction left unmatched. CDR3 length: 14 residues. Germline CDR1 is LNHDA and CDR2 is SQIVND (reference sequence). The CDR3 DNA reads TGTGCCAGTAGCACAGGGACAGGGCGAGAGACCCAGTACTTC. This codes for CASSTGTGRETQYF.

The rearrangement joins TRBV6-6 to TRBJ1-6; 10 nucleotides agree with TRBD1. The germline gives CDR1 MNHNY, CDR2 SVGAGI (reference sequence). Losses at the gene ends were 2 bases for V and 5 bases for J; bases not matched to a gene: 3. CDR3 size: 16 residues. CDR3 in DNA: TGTGCCAGCAGTTACGGGACAGGGGCCCATAATTCACCCCTCCACTTT. Amino acids: CASSYGTGAHNSPLHF.

The chain links TRBV2 to TRBJ2-1; the match to TRBD2 covers 9 bases. V was pared by 0 bases and J by 10 bases, with 10 bases of the junction left unmatched. CDR3 length equals 16 residues. Germline V gives CDR1 SNHLY, CDR2 FYNNEI. The CDR3 loop reads CASSEARASGATEQFF. For the CDR3, the DNA is TGTGCCAGCAGTGAAGCGAGGGCTAGCGGGGCTACGGAGCAGTTCTTC.

For this clone: Other DNA sequences in this sample translate to the same CDR3. The J gene is TRBJ2-5, the V gene TRBV3-1 (or the pseudogene TRBV3-2), with D unclear. This CDR3 comprises 15 residues. Germline V gene sequence: CDR1 LGHDT, CDR2 YNNKEL (reference sequence). Trimming took off 0 bases at V and 1 base at J, with 9 bases between the two ends. CDR3 loop: CASSQDRQLQETQYF. The CDR3, as DNA: TGTGCCAGCAGCCAAGACCGACAACTCCAAGAGACCCAGTACTTC.

V and J are TRBV25-1 and TRBJ2-5; 8 bases agree with TRBD2. With 0 bases clipped from V and 4 bases from J, the junction kept 7 bases outside the gene matches. CDR1 and CDR2 (germline): MGHDK, SYGVNS. The CDR3 is 16 amino acids. The chain's CDR3 is CASSEYRGGWSETQYF. CDR3 DNA sequence: TGTGCCAGCAGTGAATATCGGGGGGGATGGTCAGAGACCCAGTACTTC.

The gene calls are TRBV19 and TRBJ1-5, with 10 bases that match TRBD1. Germline V gene data show CDR1 as LNHDA and CDR2 as SQIVND (reference sequence). The CDR3 spans 13 residues. The V and J ends lost 9 bases and 4 bases, in that order; junction bases with no gene match: 3. In DNA form, the CDR3 reads TGTGCCAGCCGGGACAGGGGTAATCAGCCCCAGCATTTT. Its translation is CASRDRGNQPQHF.

The chain combines TRBV2 with TRBJ1-2; D is unresolved. The CDR3 extends over 13 amino acids. Germline V lookup: CDR1 SNHLY, CDR2 FYNNEI. V shed 1 base and J shed 2 bases, with 5 bases lying between them. For the CDR3, the DNA is TGTGCCAGCAGTGAAGGCGGGAACTATGGCTACACCTTC. Its protein product is CASSEGGNYGYTF.

The V call is TRBV5-1, the J call TRBJ2-2; tentatively, D is TRBD2 (6 bases). The V and J ends lost 0 bases and 5 bases respectively, with 8 bases between them. Germline lookup yields CDR1 SGHRS and CDR2 YFSETQ. The length of the CDR3 is 14 residues. The CDR3 here is CASSLAGGTGELFF. The CDR3 DNA is TGCGCCAGCAGCTTGGCCGGGGGAACCGGGGAGCTGTTTTTT.